Below are 31 T cell receptor beta chains sequenced from a single sample in a study of T-cell memory formation after mild COVID-19. TCRdb analysed the 5' RACE reads with MiXCR anew, one entry per CDR3 protein. This repertoire shows some 40,000 distinct CDR3 sequences, 6% to 8% found once; its top ten account for around 1.5%. Sequencing input: PBMCs or a T cell subset sorted from them (not recorded which). These receptors all come from a man aged 18 to 29 who had mild COVID-19 (a few samples of this study predate the infection). Cell type and time point are not known.

This clonotype was seen repeatedly, ten times or more. This chain joins TRBV6-5 and TRBJ2-2; no definite D call. V lost 5 bases and J lost 4, with 17 bases in between. The CDR3 runs to 16 residues. In germline, CDR1 is MNHEY, CDR2 SVGAGI. The DNA for the CDR3 is TGTGCCAGCAGTCTCATCGGACGGAAGCGCACCGGGGAGCTGTTTTTT. Its translation: CASSLIGRKRTGELFF.

In this sample, this clonotype turned up a few times. The V and J genes are TRBV6-5 and TRBJ1-6, with D perhaps TRBD1 (6 bases). Between the trimmed V and J ends, which lost 5 bases and 8 bases, there was a span of 13 bases. CDR1 and CDR2 from the germline V gene are MNHEY and SVGAGI. CDR3 length equals 14 residues. The CDR3 sequence: CASSPRGRDSPLHF. Written as DNA, the CDR3 is TGTGCCAGCAGTCCCAGGGGTAGGGATTCACCCCTCCACTTT.

This chain uses TRBV5-1 with TRBJ2-7; a possible D gene is TRBD2 (6 bases). The CDR3 length is 13 residues. Per the germline V gene, CDR1 is SGHRS and CDR2 is YFSETQ. V lost 4 bases, J lost 1 base, and 9 bases lay in between. In DNA, the CDR3 is TGCGCCAGCAGCGCCGGGACTTCCTACGAGCAGTACTTC. Encoded protein: CASSAGTSYEQYF.

The chain couples TRBV18 to TRBJ2-2; D unresolved. The CDR3 sequence is 15 residues long. V was shortened by 2 bases and J by 8 bases, with 15 bases between the two germline ends. In germline, CDR1 is KGHSH, CDR2 LQKENI. The CDR3 DNA reads as TGTGCCAGCTCACCATGGGCACCCCAGGAAGGGGAGCTGTTTTTT. This encodes CASSPWAPQEGELFF.

The sample holds one count of this clonotype. The chain uses TRBV9 and TRBJ2-3, with D uncertain. Per germline, CDR1 SGDLS and CDR2 YYNGEE. V lost 4 bases to trimming and J lost 2 bases, with 8 bases between them. The CDR3 is 13 residues long. The CDR3 loop is CASSRRLTDTQYF. DNA for the CDR3: TGTGCCAGCAGCCGTAGACTCACAGATACGCAGTATTTT.

The sample holds a few counts of this clonotype. This chain connects TRBV5-4 to TRBJ1-1; D remains unclear. CDR1 and CDR2 from the germline V gene are SGHNT and YYREEE (reference sequence). Trimming stripped 4 bases from V and 4 bases from J, with 17 bases between. CDR3 length: 15 residues. The CDR3 DNA follows: TGTGCCAGCAGCCCGCGCGAGGGTGGACTCACTGAAGCTTTCTTT. Encoded protein: CASSPREGGLTEAFF.

In its sample, this clonotype ranks as medium-sized. CDR3 loop: CASSWGAGTDTQYF. CDR3 DNA: TGCGCCAGCAGCTGGGGGGCCGGGACAGATACGCAGTATTTT. The J gene is TRBJ2-3, the V gene TRBV5-1; either TRBD1 or TRBD2 may fit D (6 bases each). The CDR3 has 14 amino acids. The V gene lost 3 bases and the J gene lost 3 bases, with 11 bases spanning the gap. Germline V gene sequence: CDR1 SGHRS, CDR2 YFSETQ.

This clonotype was counted ten times or more. The chain links TRBV7-2 to TRBJ2-3; D call uncertain. This CDR3 contains 15 residues. The V gene's germline CDR1 is SGHTA and CDR2 FQGNSA. V was pared by 2 bases and J by 0 bases, with 9 bases between. The CDR3: CASSLRSFSTDTQYF. CDR3 sequence (DNA): TGTGCCAGCAGCTTAAGGTCGTTCAGCACAGATACGCAGTATTTT.

V usage is TRBV5-1 and J usage is TRBJ1-6; D is ambiguous. Germline CDR1 and CDR2: SGHRS and YFSETQ. Trimming took 4 bases from V and 7 from J, leaving 12 bases between them. The CDR3 is made up of 14 amino acids. CDR3 residues: CASSPPSGNSPLHF. The CDR3 DNA follows: TGCGCCAGCAGCCCCCCTTCGGGGAATTCACCCCTCCACTTT. Looking up the rest from reference TRBV5-1 and TRBJ1-6 gives the full variable domain: KAGVTQTPRYLIKTRGQQVTLSCSPISGHRSVSWYQQTPGQGLQFLFEYFSETQRNKGNFPGRFSGRQFSNSRSEMNVSTLELGDSALYLCASSPPSGNSPLHFGNGTRLTVT.

The rearrangement links TRBV6-5 to TRBJ1-3, with D uncertain. The germline V gene has CDR1 MNHEY and CDR2 SVGAGI. This CDR3 is 13 amino acids long. V gave up 6 bases and J gave up 2 bases, with 8 bases separating them. In DNA form, the CDR3 reads TGTGCCAGCAGAAACCTACCTGGAAACACCATATATTTT. Amino acids: CASRNLPGNTIYF.

This clonotype was observed once. One end of the junction varies from germline; a read error may be responsible. The rearrangement links TRBV12-3 or TRBV12-4 to TRBJ2-1; 13 bases fit TRBD2. The CDR3 loop spans 15 amino acids. The CDR3 spells CVSTPGLAGKYEQFF. The CDR3 nucleotides read TGTGTCAGCACCCCGGGACTAGCGGGGAAGTATGAGCAGTTCTTC.

The chain combines TRBV5-5 with TRBJ1-1, with D perhaps matching TRBD1 (5 bases). The CDR3 runs 14 residues. V lost 3 bases to trimming and J lost 0 bases, with 9 bases between them. CDR1 SGHKS and CDR2 YYEKEE come from the germline V gene (reference sequence). The CDR3 coding sequence is TGTGCCAGCAGCTCGGGACTTTTGAACACTGAAGCTTTCTTT. Protein: CASSSGLLNTEAFF.

The chain combines TRBV5-1 with TRBJ1-2, with TRBD1 matching 9 bases. CDR1 SGHRS and CDR2 YFSETQ come from the germline V gene. Germline trimming cut 3 bases from V and 6 bases from J; bases unmatched to any gene: 9. The length of the CDR3 is 15 residues. CDR3 region: CASSSVPGQGNGYTF. Here the CDR3 DNA reads TGCGCCAGCAGCTCGGTCCCGGGACAGGGAAATGGCTACACCTTC.

The chain has TRBV7-2 and TRBJ2-1; D is ambiguous. The CDR3 runs to 15 residues. In germline, CDR1 is SGHTA, CDR2 FQGNSA. Between the trimmed V and J ends, which lost 3 bases and 8 bases, there was a span of 17 bases. CDR3 in amino acids: CASSFRVVGVDEQFF. DNA for the CDR3: TGTGCCAGCAGCTTCCGGGTCGTCGGAGTGGATGAGCAGTTCTTC.

The chain couples TRBV9 to TRBJ1-4; D is unclear. With 0 bases removed from V and 0 bases from J, the gap between germline ends came to 6 bases. CDR3 size: 15 residues. Germline V gives CDR1 SGDLS, CDR2 YYNGEE. The CDR3 nucleotides read TGTGCCAGCAGCGTAGCTCCGTCAACTAATGAAAAACTGTTTTTT. Its translation: CASSVAPSTNEKLFF.

The chain recombines TRBV10-3 with TRBJ1-1; D is unclear. This CDR3 contains 13 residues. CDR1 is ENHRY, CDR2 SYGVKD, per germline. V was pared by 1 base and J by 4 bases, with 7 bases between. The CDR3 nucleotides are TGTGCCATCAGTGAGTGGGTAGGCACTGAAGCTTTCTTT. It specifies CAISEWVGTEAFF.

CDR3 amino acids: CASRPGTGKNEAFF. The CDR3 nucleotides read TGTGCCAGCAGGCCCGGGACAGGGAAAAATGAAGCTTTCTTT. J is TRBJ1-1 and V is TRBV5-4, with 9 bases aligning to TRBD1. This CDR3 is built from 14 residues. V shed 5 bases, J shed 7 bases, and the junction held 9 bases outside the gene matches. Germline CDR1 and CDR2: SGHNT and YYREEE (reference sequence).

The chain employs TRBV5-5 and TRBJ1-1; no clear D. The V gene's germline CDR1 is SGHKS and CDR2 YYEKEE (reference sequence). This CDR3 contains 14 residues. Trimming stripped 0 bases from V and 5 bases from J, with 11 bases between. The CDR3 coding sequence is TGTGCCAGCAGCTTGGCCATCTCAGAGACTGAAGCTTTCTTT. It codes for CASSLAISETEAFF.

In its sample, this clonotype ranks as medium-sized. This chain connects TRBV5-1 to TRBJ2-5; a possible D gene is TRBD1 (5 bases). This CDR3 region has 13 residues. Germline assignment: CDR1 SGHRS and CDR2 YFSETQ. With 2 bases removed from V and 14 bases from J, the gap between germline ends came to 19 bases. CDR3 sequence (DNA): TGCGCCAGCAGCTTATCGCAGGGCGCGGTATCTTACTTC. As protein: CASSLSQGAVSYF.

The chain carries TRBV6-2 or TRBV6-3 and TRBJ1-2, with no clear D. Germline CDR1 and CDR2: MNHEY and SVGEGT. V lost 4 bases to trimming and J lost 0 bases, with 21 bases between them. The CDR3 is 18 residues long. DNA of the CDR3: TGTGCCAGCAGTTCCTTCCCAAGGTTAGCGGAGGCTAACTATGGCTACACCTTC. Amino acids: CASSSFPRLAEANYGYTF.

Within the sample, this clonotype is medium-sized. The chain links TRBV5-1 to TRBJ1-2; the D is unclear. CDR3 length: 17 amino acids. V lost 4 bases and J lost 4, with 23 bases in between. CDR1 is SGHRS, CDR2 YFSETQ, per germline. DNA for the CDR3: TGCGCCAGCAGCGCCGACCCGACCTCCGGGTTAAGCTATGGCTACACCTTC. It encodes CASSADPTSGLSYGYTF.

The chain recombines TRBV20-1 with TRBJ1-3, with unresolved D. Trimming pared 5 bases from V and 0 bases from J, leaving 11 bases between. Per germline, CDR1 DFQATT and CDR2 SNEGSKA (reference sequence). The CDR3 is 14 residues long. CDR3 sequence: CSARAFSSGNTIYF. DNA for the CDR3: TGCAGTGCTCGGGCCTTTAGCTCTGGAAACACCATATATTTT.

This clonotype was observed a handful of times. The chain joins TRBV12-3 or TRBV12-4 to TRBJ2-3, with TRBD2 matching 8 bases. This CDR3 is built from 15 residues. J was trimmed by 1 base and V by 6 bases; bases with no gene match: 6. CDR3 residues: CASRPSGSRTDTQYF. Here the CDR3 DNA reads TGTGCCAGCAGGCCTAGCGGGTCCCGCACAGATACGCAGTATTTT.

The chain carries TRBV30 and TRBJ1-2; D is perhaps TRBD1 (5 bases). Germline loops: CDR1 GTSNPN, CDR2 SVGIG (reference sequence). This CDR3 comprises 15 residues. V dropped 3 bases and J dropped 0 bases, with 14 bases sitting between them. The CDR3 here is CAWSAPGGANYGYTF. Here the CDR3 DNA reads TGTGCCTGGAGCGCCCCGGGGGGAGCTAACTATGGCTACACCTTC.

The V gene is TRBV4-2, the J gene TRBJ2-3; maybe TRBD2 (5 bases). The ends were cut back, 1 base at V and 6 bases at J, with 11 bases in the middle. Germline V gene data show CDR1 as LGHNA and CDR2 as YNFKEQ. CDR3 length: 14 residues. CDR3 sequence: CASSQGRSIDTQYF. DNA for the CDR3: TGTGCCAGCAGCCAAGGGAGGTCTATTGATACGCAGTATTTT.

This clonotype was seen ten or more times. V and J are TRBV7-2 and TRBJ2-5, with 10 nucleotides matching TRBD2. V dropped 3 bases and J dropped 6; count of bases not matched to a gene: 4. CDR1 and CDR2 (germline): SGHTA, FQGNSA. The CDR3 is 14 residues long. CDR3 amino acids: CASSFASGGQTQYF. Written as DNA, the CDR3 is TGTGCCAGCAGCTTTGCTAGCGGGGGTCAGACCCAGTACTTC. Drawing the rest from reference TRBV7-2 and TRBJ2-5, the complete variable domain is GAGVSQSPSNKVTEKGKDVELRCDPISGHTALYWYRQSLGQGLEFLIYFQGNSAPDKSGLPSDRFSAERTGGSVSTLTIQRTQQEDSAVYLCASSFASGGQTQYFGPGTRLLVL.

The rearrangement links TRBV7-2 to TRBJ2-5, with 13 bases lining up with TRBD2. The V gene end was trimmed by 7 bases and the J gene end by 2 bases; junction bases not matched to a gene: 4. The CDR3 has 15 amino acids. CDR1 and CDR2 (germline): SGHTA, FQGNSA. CDR3 in amino acids: CASKSGLAGQETQYF. For the CDR3, the DNA is TGTGCCAGCAAATCGGGACTAGCGGGGCAAGAGACCCAGTACTTC.

This clonotype was counted between two and nine times. CDR3 DNA: TGTGCCAGCAGCCGTAACGAGGGGAACACTGAAGCTTTCTTT. It specifies CASSRNEGNTEAFF. The chain couples TRBV7-3 to TRBJ1-1; D unresolved. Per germline, CDR1 SGHTA and CDR2 FQGTGA. The CDR3 contains 14 residues. Trimming removed 5 bases from V and 1 base from J, with 11 bases in between.

This clonotype was seen a handful of times. This chain uses TRBV7-9 with TRBJ2-6; 7 positions agree with TRBD2. With 8 bases clipped from V and 2 bases from J, the junction kept 3 bases outside the gene matches. The germline CDR1 and CDR2 sequences are SEHNR and FQNEAQ (reference sequence). The CDR3 is made up of 14 amino acids. The chain's CDR3 is CASGTSAGANVLTF. In DNA, the CDR3 is TGTGCCAGCGGTACTAGCGCTGGGGCCAACGTCCTGACTTTC.

Only a few counts were recorded for this clonotype. This sequence joins TRBV6-6 and TRBJ2-7; D might be TRBD2 (5 bases). Deletions cut 6 bases from V and 3 bases from J, with 12 bases between. CDR3 length equals 13 residues. The germline CDR1 and CDR2 sequences are MNHNY and SVGAGI (reference sequence). CDR3 sequence (DNA): TGTGCCAGCAGCGGCGCGAGGGACTACGAGCAGTACGTC. This sequence encodes CASSGARDYEQYV.

This clonotype was observed at least ten times. V and J are TRBV7-9 and TRBJ2-7; D uncertain. Germline V gene sequence: CDR1 SEHNR, CDR2 FQNEAQ (reference sequence). This CDR3 has 13 residues. V was clipped by 3 bases and J by 4 bases, with 10 bases between them. The CDR3 sequence is CASSLLGIYEQYF. The CDR3 DNA is TGTGCCAGCAGCTTGCTAGGGATTTACGAGCAGTACTTC.